This is a list of T cell receptor beta chains from one sample in a study of blood T cell repertoires in COVID-19. Sequencing used immunoSEQ multiplex PCR; TCRdb keeps in-frame clones, though not all of them. Seen here are 150,000 or so clones, roughly 80% observed once, and the top ten hold 7% to 10%. Sequenced material: PBMCs or T cells enriched from blood (not recorded which). The receptors shown here come from a man aged 50-59 years who had recovered from COVID-19. Each CDR3 is given with its conserved first and last residue. D genes are given only for firm matches. The size entry is marked missing in some rows and otherwise reads once, few, many or a size class.

clone size,J gene,D gene,CDR3 length,V gene,CDR3 protein,CDR3 DNA
.,TRBJ1-1,TRBD1,17,TRBV5-5,CASSVGTGGVMNTEAFF,TGTGCCAGCAGCGTCGGGACAGGGGGTGTCATGAACACTGAAGCTTTCTTT
.,TRBJ2-4,.,14,TRBV2,CASSAGLAKNIQYF,TGTGCCAGCAGTGCGGGACTAGCCAAAAACATTCAGTACTTC
.,TRBJ2-5,TRBD2,17,TRBV7-7,CASSLSRGAGLGETQYF,TGTGCTAGCAGCTTATCGCGGGGGGCAGGCCTTGGGGAGACCCAGTACTTC
.,TRBJ1-1,TRBD1,14,TRBV6-6,CASSPTGGNTEAFF,TGTGCCAGCAGTCCCACAGGGGGGAACACTGAAGCTTTCTTT
.,TRBJ1-2,TRBD1,16,TRBV2,CASSEEDGQGVRGYTF,TGTGCCAGCAGTGAAGAGGATGGACAGGGGGTACGTGGCTACACCTTC
.,TRBJ1-2,.,13,TRBV7-9,CASNPGTSPGYTF,TGTGCCAGCAATCCCGGTACCTCACCTGGCTACACCTTC
.,TRBJ1-2,.,13,TRBV7-8,CASSATVDYGYTF,TGTGCCAGCAGCGCGACAGTTGACTATGGCTACACCTTC
.,TRBJ2-6,.,15,TRBV15,CATSSRGSGANVLTF,TGTGCCACCAGCAGTCGGGGTTCTGGGGCCAACGTCCTGACTTTC
.,TRBJ2-3,TRBD2,17,TRBV6-6,CASSRTSGGPRGDTQYF,TGTGCCAGCAGTCGCACTAGCGGGGGGCCCCGGGGGGATACGCAGTATTTT
few,TRBJ2-5,.,13,TRBV11-3,CASSLRPLETQYF,TGTGCCAGCAGCTTGAGGCCCCTCGAGACCCAGTACTTC
.,TRBJ2-7,TRBD2,14,TRBV11-2,CASSRPGLGYEQYF,TGTGCCAGCAGCCGTCCGGGACTAGGCTACGAGCAGTACTTC
.,TRBJ1-1,.,16,TRBV4-1,CASSQRIQGMNTEAFF,TGCGCCAGCAGCCAACGAATACAGGGTATGAACACTGAAGCTTTCTTT
.,TRBJ2-5,.,17,TRBV18,CASSTPSGGLNQETQYF,TGTGCCAGCTCAACCCCATCAGGGGGGCTTAATCAAGAGACCCAGTACTTC
.,TRBJ2-7,.,16,TRBV19,CASSMGGLTLSYEQYF,TGTGCCAGTAGTATGGGGGGTCTTACCCTCTCCTACGAGCAGTACTTC
.,TRBJ1-2,.,13,TRBV6-2/TRBV6-3,CASSYSGVYGYTF,TGTGCCAGCAGTTACTCAGGGGTCTATGGCTACACCTTC
.,TRBJ2-2,.,14,TRBV6-2/TRBV6-3,CASSTTGRRRELFF,TGTGCCAGCAGTACGACAGGGAGGAGAAGGGAGCTGTTTTTT
.,TRBJ2-2,TRBD2,19,TRBV4-3,CASSQDLSGGLQNTGELFF,TGCGCCAGCAGCCAAGATCTGAGCGGGGGGCTTCAGAACACCGGGGAGCTGTTTTTT
.,TRBJ2-7,TRBD1,13,TRBV3-1/TRBV3-2,CASSQGDRGEQYF,TGTGCCAGCAGCCAGGGGGACAGGGGCGAGCAGTACTTC
once,TRBJ1-5,.,14,TRBV10-3,CAISPTDKNQPQHF,TGTGCCATCAGTCCGACAGACAAGAATCAGCCCCAGCATTTT
.,TRBJ1-6,TRBD1,17,TRBV7-2,CASSLKAGGSYNSPLHF,TGTGCCAGCAGTCTAAAGGCAGGGGGGTCCTATAATTCACCCCTCCACTTT
.,TRBJ1-2,.,14,TRBV5-4,CASSSGRGNYGYTF,TGTGCCAGCAGCTCGGGGCGGGGTAACTATGGCTACACCTTC
.,TRBJ2-1,TRBD1,14,TRBV3-1/TRBV3-2,CASSLDRGNNEQFF,TGTGCCAGCAGCCTGGACAGGGGAAACAATGAGCAGTTCTTC
.,TRBJ2-5,TRBD2,15,TRBV27,CASNWGGGTQETQYF,TGTGCCAGCAATTGGGGCGGGGGAACACAAGAGACCCAGTACTTC